These 13 T cell receptor beta chains were all obtained from the same sample, sequenced in a study of blood T cell repertoires in COVID-19. TCRdb's copy holds only in-frame clones and misses some; the assay was immunoSEQ multiplex PCR. The sample carries about 46,000 clones, approximately 83% recorded once. Specimen: peripheral blood. The receptors were gathered from a woman older than 75 with COVID-19, enrolled during active disease.

V and J are TRBV3-1 (or the pseudogene TRBV3-2) and TRBJ2-3; tentatively, D is TRBD2 (6 bases). Trimming removed 2 bases at V and 2 bases at J, with 11 bases between. This CDR3 contains 15 residues. CDR1 and CDR2 from the germline V gene are LGHDT and YNNKEL (reference sequence). DNA of the CDR3: TGTGCCAGCAGCCAAAGTAGCGGAGTCACAGATACGCAGTATTTT. This encodes CASSQSSGVTDTQYF.

The chain carries TRBV10-3 and TRBJ2-1; 11 bases match TRBD1. After removal of 3 bases from V and 7 bases from J, the junction contained 2 bases not matched to a gene. CDR3 size: 14 residues. CDR1 ENHRY and CDR2 SYGVKD come from the germline V gene. The CDR3 is CAISEGQGANEQFF. CDR3 DNA sequence: TGTGCCATCAGTGAAGGACAGGGGGCGAATGAGCAGTTCTTC.

This clone was counted only a few times. The chain combines TRBV28 with TRBJ1-2; D may be TRBD1 (5 bases). The CDR3 extends over 14 amino acids. CDR1 is MDHEN and CDR2 is SYDVKM in the germline V gene. V was clipped by 6 bases and J by 2 bases, with 13 bases between them. The DNA for the CDR3 is TGTGCCAGCAGCTCAGGGTCAAGAAACTATGGCTACACCTTC. This gives the protein CASSSGSRNYGYTF.

For the CDR3, the DNA is TGTGCCTGGAGTGGAAGCGGCCGTCGGCAAGAGACCCAGTACTTC. This sequence encodes CAWSGSGRRQETQYF. V gene TRBV30 combines with J gene TRBJ2-5, with D tentatively TRBD2 (5 bases). Germline values: CDR1 GTSNPN, CDR2 SVGIG (reference sequence). The V and J ends lost 1 base and 2 bases respectively, with 14 bases between them. This CDR3 contains 15 residues.

The CDR3 DNA sequence: TGTGCCAGCAGCTTCGGTCCGGACACCCAAGAGACCCAGTACTTC. Translated, it gives CASSFGPDTQETQYF. The chain carries TRBV7-9 and TRBJ2-5; TRBD1 might be the D (5 bases). V lost 3 bases, J lost 1 base, and 12 bases lay in between. Germline lookup yields CDR1 SEHNR and CDR2 FQNEAQ (reference sequence). The CDR3 is 15 amino acids.

The V call is TRBV9, the J call TRBJ1-3, with D tentatively TRBD1 (6 bases). Between the trimmed V and J ends, which lost 4 bases and 2 bases, there was a span of 10 bases. This CDR3 comprises 14 residues. CDR1 and CDR2 from the germline V gene are SGDLS and YYNGEE. The CDR3: CASSISGAGNTIYF. Written as DNA, the CDR3 is TGTGCCAGCAGCATTTCAGGGGCTGGAAACACCATATATTTT.

The CDR3 region has the DNA TGTGCCACCAGTGACCCTGACAGGGGAGTAGGTGGCTACACCTTC. It translates to CATSDPDRGVGGYTF. The V call is TRBV24-1, the J call TRBJ1-2, with 8 positions matching TRBD1. Germline-derived CDR1 and CDR2 are KGHDR and SFDVKD. CDR3 length: 15 residues. V shed 4 bases, J shed 7 bases, and the junction held 10 bases outside the gene matches.

The chain recombines TRBV5-4 with TRBJ2-2; 13 bases line up with TRBD2. CDR3 length: 17 residues. The V gene's germline CDR1 is SGHNT and CDR2 YYREEE (reference sequence). V was clipped by 2 bases and J by 6 bases; unmatched bases: 7. This CDR3 is CASSLLAGGTFSGELFF. The CDR3 nucleotides are TGTGCCAGCAGCTTACTAGCGGGGGGGACTTTTTCCGGGGAGCTGTTTTTT.

V usage is TRBV9 and J usage is TRBJ1-6, with TRBD1 identical over 7 bases. Unmatched junction bases numbered 6, after V lost 3 bases and J lost 3 bases. Germline assignment: CDR1 SGDLS and CDR2 YYNGEE. The CDR3 has 16 residues. The CDR3 DNA follows: TGTGCCAGCAGCGAGACAGGGAATAACTATAATTCACCCCTCCACTTT. Protein product: CASSETGNNYNSPLHF. Supplemented by reference TRBV9 and TRBJ1-6, the full variable domain reads DSGVTQTPKHLITATGQRVTLRCSPRSGDLSVYWYQQSLDQGLQFLIQYYNGEERAKGNILERFSAQQFPDLHSELNLSSLELGDSALYFCASSETGNNYNSPLHFGNGTRLTVT.

The rearrangement joins TRBV5-1 to TRBJ2-5, with D possibly TRBD1 on 6 matching bases. Germline V lookup: CDR1 SGHRS, CDR2 YFSETQ. V lost 0 bases and J 1 base, leaving 7 bases between the germline ends. The length of the CDR3 is 14 residues. CDR3 residues: CASSLGQVQETQYF. The CDR3 DNA reads as TGCGCCAGCAGCTTGGGACAGGTCCAAGAGACCCAGTACTTC.

This clone was observed once. The chain is built from TRBV19 and TRBJ1-1, with TRBD1 matching over 7 bases. The CDR3 is made up of 13 amino acids. Germline V gene lookup returns CDR1 LNHDA and CDR2 SQIVND (reference sequence). Trimming cost V 6 bases and J 3 bases; bases outside gene matches: 4. This CDR3 reads CASRYRGDTEAFF. The CDR3, as DNA: TGTGCCAGTAGGTACAGGGGTGACACTGAAGCTTTCTTT. The variable domain in full, with the rest retrieved from reference TRBV19 and TRBJ1-1, is DGGITQSPKYLFRKEGQNVTLSCEQNLNHDAMYWYRQDPGQGLRLIYYSQIVNDFQKGDIAEGYSVSREKKESFPLTVTSAQKNPTAFYLCASRYRGDTEAFFGQGTRLTVV.

The chain couples TRBV9 to TRBJ1-2; TRBD1 aligns across 10 bases. V shed 4 bases, J shed 14 bases, and the junction held 11 bases outside the gene matches. This CDR3 has 13 residues. Germline CDR1 is SGDLS and CDR2 is YYNGEE. CDR3 coding DNA: TGTGCCAGCAGCTACAGGGGACAGGGGTCGTGGACCTTC. This codes for CASSYRGQGSWTF.

The chain joins TRBV6-5 to TRBJ2-7, with D possibly matching TRBD2 (5 bases). The CDR3 spans 15 residues. Germline V gives CDR1 MNHEY, CDR2 SVGAGI. Trimming took off 5 bases at V and 2 bases at J, with 16 bases between the two ends. Here the CDR3 DNA reads TGTGCCAGCAGTCGTGGTAGCGAGATAACCTACGAGCAGTACTTC. Translation gives CASSRGSEITYEQYF.